The clone carrying this T cell receptor (beta chain) appeared a few times. Its antigen is as yet unknown. The data were produced by immunoSEQ multiplex PCR, yet TCRdb's version contains in-frame clones alone and is incomplete. The repertoire includes some 59,000 clones, 89% of them detected once, and around 9.2% sits in the top ten. Germline V lookup: CDR1 GTSNPN, CDR2 SVGIG (reference sequence). The CDR3 has 14 residues. Trimming at V came to 5 bases and at J to 3 bases, leaving 5 bases not matched to a gene. This sample stems from a study of cytomegalovirus exposure and HLA in healthy donors. Study-wide findings and caveats: Listed as cytomegalovirus-associated were 150 to 200 TCR beta chains. Within the approximately 120 validation repertoires, first-cohort TCR clusters tended to co-occur, according to a later analysis.

The specimen was PBMCs. This TCR derives from a woman aged 18-35 years in good health and CMV-seropositive. The rearrangement joins TRBV30 to TRBJ2-1; 9 nucleotides line up with TRBD2. The CDR3 bases are TGTGCCTGGGAAAGCGGGGGGAACTACAATGAGCAGTTCTTC. This encodes CAWESGGNYNEQFF. Full variable domain (remainder filled in from reference TRBV30 and TRBJ2-1): SQTIHQWPATLVQPVGSPLSLECTVEGTSNPNLYWYRQAAGRGLQLLFYSVGIGQISSEVPQNLSASRPQDRQFILSSKKLLLSDSGFYLCAWESGGNYNEQFFGPGTRLTVL.